This T cell receptor beta chain was recorded in a study of T cells in Graves' hyperthyroidism and ophthalmopathy. Study results and limitations: The model forecast ophthalmopathy, anticipating it by a median roughly 6.5 months before onset.

To note about this clonotype: What it binds is not known.

Patients aged 18 to 65 had newly diagnosed hyperthyroidism lasting under 2 months. Clinical symptoms, serum thyroxine and TRAb, thyroid ultrasound and orbital computed tomography together formed the diagnostic basis. PBMCs were sourced from about 10 ml fresh peripheral blood. This CDR3 is built from 13 residues. Trimming left V 6 bases short and J 3 bases short, with 9 bases between. Amplification of TCR beta CDR3 regions was performed using RNA transcripts as template. First-round RT-PCR with HTBI primers amplified the TCR CDR3 region. A single record per CDR3 protein comes from TCRdb applying MiXCR to the multiplex PCR reads. The sample contains approximately 620,000 distinct CDR3 sequences, roughly 14% of which appear only once.

The sample comprised blood. This clonotype was obtained from a woman in her twenties or thirties with Graves' hyperthyroidism that later progressed to Graves' ophthalmopathy. The rearrangement links TRBV12-3 or TRBV12-4 to TRBJ1-5; unclear D gene. The CDR3 sequence is CASRDGYNQPQHF. CDR3 coding DNA: TGTGCCAGCAGGGACGGGTACAATCAGCCCCAGCATTTT.